One sample yielded the 11 T cell receptor beta chains listed below, sequenced in a study of shared clonotypes between healthy human individuals. Produced via immunoSEQ multiplex PCR; TCRdb's table is partial and in-frame only. The data show about 1.5 million clones, roughly 96% seen once. The sequencing sample was made of naive CD4+ T cells sorted from blood. The sample's subset: CD45RA+ positively selected. All receptors derive from a man aged 25-45 years in good health.

This clone is a singleton in its sample. The chain uses TRBV10-3 and TRBJ2-3; 12 nucleotides line up with TRBD2. Germline V gene data show CDR1 as ENHRY and CDR2 as SYGVKD. Trimming took 4 bases from V and 2 from J; bases not matched to a gene: 4. The CDR3 sequence is 16 residues long. Written as DNA, the CDR3 is TGTGCCATCAGTGGGACTAGCGGGACACTCACAGATACGCAGTATTTT. This sequence encodes CAISGTSGTLTDTQYF.

In this sample, this clone turned up once. J is TRBJ2-7 and V is TRBV27; maybe TRBD2 (7 bases). CDR3 length: 15 residues. Germline-derived CDR1 and CDR2 are MNHEY and SMNVEV (reference sequence). V was pared by 8 bases and J by 3 bases, with 20 bases between. The CDR3 here is CASRERGRGYYEQYF. Here the CDR3 DNA reads TGTGCCAGCCGGGAAAGGGGGAGGGGGTACTACGAGCAGTACTTC.

The chain recombines TRBV2 with TRBJ2-5; unclear D gene. CDR3 size: 13 residues. Germline V gene data show CDR1 as SNHLY and CDR2 as FYNNEI. The germline V and J ends were trimmed by 5 bases and 3 bases, with 10 bases remaining between them. The CDR3 is CASSFSGEETQYF. As DNA, the CDR3 is TGTGCCAGCAGTTTCTCTGGGGAAGAGACCCAGTACTTC.

This chain links TRBV7-9 with TRBJ2-2; TRBD2 matches 13 bases. The CDR3 runs 17 residues. V shed 2 bases, J shed 6 bases, and the junction held 6 bases outside the gene matches. The germline V gene has CDR1 SEHNR and CDR2 FQNEAQ (reference sequence). The CDR3 DNA reads TGTGCCAGCAGCTTAAGACTAGCGGGAGGTTGGGCCGGGGAGCTGTTTTTT. Its protein product is CASSLRLAGGWAGELFF.

The V and J genes are TRBV5-1 and TRBJ2-1; 11 nucleotides match TRBD2. The CDR3 has 16 amino acids. The V gene's germline CDR1 is SGHRS and CDR2 YFSETQ. Unmatched junction bases numbered 8, after V lost 4 bases and J lost 5 bases. CDR3 in amino acids: CASSLGTSGLHNEQFF. DNA of the CDR3: TGCGCCAGCAGCCTCGGGACTAGCGGATTACACAATGAGCAGTTCTTC.

The V gene is TRBV5-1, the J gene TRBJ1-4, with 10 bases lining up with TRBD1. CDR3 length: 14 residues. After removal of 4 bases from V and 6 bases from J, the junction contained 3 bases not matched to a gene. Germline V gene sequence: CDR1 SGHRS, CDR2 YFSETQ. CDR3 loop: CASSRQGADEKLFF. The CDR3 nucleotides are TGCGCCAGCAGCAGACAGGGGGCCGATGAAAAACTGTTTTTT. Full variable domain (missing parts from reference TRBV5-1 and TRBJ1-4): KAGVTQTPRYLIKTRGQQVTLSCSPISGHRSVSWYQQTPGQGLQFLFEYFSETQRNKGNFPGRFSGRQFSNSRSEMNVSTLELGDSALYLCASSRQGADEKLFFGSGTQLSVL.

J is TRBJ2-1 and V is TRBV15; D call uncertain. The CDR3 contains 14 residues. Germline V lookup: CDR1 LNHNV, CDR2 YYDKDF (reference sequence). V was trimmed by 3 bases and J by 8 bases, leaving 14 bases between them. As DNA, the CDR3 is TGTGCCACCAGCAGTCCGGGCCGGTATCATGAGCAGTTCTTC. Protein sequence: CATSSPGRYHEQFF.

This clone appeared a single time. Other DNA variants within this sample encode the same CDR3. CDR3 nucleotide sequence: TGTGCCAGCAGCCGAAGTTGGACAGATACGCAGTATTTT. Its protein is CASSRSWTDTQYF. The gene calls are TRBV7-2 and TRBJ2-3; the D is unclear. This CDR3 is 13 amino acids long. V gave up 5 bases and J gave up 3 bases, with 9 bases separating them. The germline CDR1 and CDR2 sequences are SGHTA and FQGNSA.

The gene calls are TRBV2 and TRBJ2-1; D gene uncertain. The CDR3 spans 14 residues. CDR1 and CDR2 from the germline V gene are SNHLY and FYNNEI. V was pared by 10 bases and J by 0 bases, with 13 bases between. CDR3 sequence reads: CAILRISSYNEQFF. CDR3 DNA sequence: TGTGCCATCCTTAGGATTAGCTCCTACAATGAGCAGTTCTTC. Combining the CDR3 with reference TRBV2 and TRBJ2-1 gives the whole variable domain EPEVTQTPSHQVTQMGQEVILRCVPISNHLYFYWYRQILGQKVEFLVSFYNNEISEKSEIFDDQFSVERPDGSNFTLKIRSTKLEDSAMYFCAILRISSYNEQFFGPGTRLTVL.

J is TRBJ1-2 and V is TRBV28; D may be TRBD1 (5 bases). CDR3 length: 14 amino acids. CDR1 and CDR2 (germline): MDHEN, SYDVKM. V was cut by 6 bases and J by 6 bases, with 17 bases left in between. The CDR3 loop reads CASSPPWAGNGYTF. CDR3 nucleotide sequence: TGTGCCAGCAGCCCCCCTTGGGCAGGGAATGGCTACACCTTC.

V and J are TRBV7-8 and TRBJ2-5; possible D gene TRBD2, 6 bases. This CDR3 is built from 14 residues. Germline V lookup: CDR1 SGHVS, CDR2 FQNEAQ. V lost 2 bases and J lost 4, with 11 bases in between. The CDR3 nucleotides read TGTGCCAGCAGCTTACTCGGGGGTAGAGAGACCCAGTACTTC. As protein: CASSLLGGRETQYF.